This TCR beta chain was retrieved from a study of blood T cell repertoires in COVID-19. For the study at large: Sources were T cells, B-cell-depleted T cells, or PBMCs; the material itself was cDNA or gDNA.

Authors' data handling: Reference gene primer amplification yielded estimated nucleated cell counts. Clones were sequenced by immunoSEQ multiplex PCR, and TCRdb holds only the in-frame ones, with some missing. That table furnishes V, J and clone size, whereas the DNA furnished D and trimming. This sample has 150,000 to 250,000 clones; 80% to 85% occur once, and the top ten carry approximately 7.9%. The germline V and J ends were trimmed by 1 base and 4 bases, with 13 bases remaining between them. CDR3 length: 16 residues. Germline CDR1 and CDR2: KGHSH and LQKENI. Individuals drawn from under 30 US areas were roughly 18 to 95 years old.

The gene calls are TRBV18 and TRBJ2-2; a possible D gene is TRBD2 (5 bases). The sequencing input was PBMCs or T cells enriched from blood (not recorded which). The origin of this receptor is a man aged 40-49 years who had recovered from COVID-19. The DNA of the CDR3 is TGTGCCAGCTCACCACGAAGGACTGGGAGCACCGGGGAGCTGTTTTTT. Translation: CASSPRRTGSTGELFF. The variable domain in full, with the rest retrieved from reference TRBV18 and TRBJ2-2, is NAGVMQNPRHLVRRRGQEARLRCSPMKGHSHVYWYRQLPEEGLKFMVYLQKENIIDESGMPKERFSAEFPKEGPSILRIQQVVRGDSAAYFCASSPRRTGSTGELFFGEGSRLTVL.